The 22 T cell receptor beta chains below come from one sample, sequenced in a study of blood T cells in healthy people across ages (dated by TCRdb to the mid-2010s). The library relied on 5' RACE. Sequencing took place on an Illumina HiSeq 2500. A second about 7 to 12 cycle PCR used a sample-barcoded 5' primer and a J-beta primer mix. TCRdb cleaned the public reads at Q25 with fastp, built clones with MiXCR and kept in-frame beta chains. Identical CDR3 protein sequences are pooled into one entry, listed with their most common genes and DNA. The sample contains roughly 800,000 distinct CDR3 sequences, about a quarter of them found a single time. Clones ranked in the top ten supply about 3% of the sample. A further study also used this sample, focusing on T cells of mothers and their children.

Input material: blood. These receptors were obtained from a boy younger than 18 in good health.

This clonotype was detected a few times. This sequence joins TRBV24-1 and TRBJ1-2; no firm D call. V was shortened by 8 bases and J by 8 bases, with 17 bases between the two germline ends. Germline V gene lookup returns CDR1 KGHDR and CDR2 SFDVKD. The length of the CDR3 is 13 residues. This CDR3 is CATTNRKVGGYTF. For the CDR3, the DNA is TGTGCCACCACCAATCGAAAAGTGGGGGGCTACACCTTC.

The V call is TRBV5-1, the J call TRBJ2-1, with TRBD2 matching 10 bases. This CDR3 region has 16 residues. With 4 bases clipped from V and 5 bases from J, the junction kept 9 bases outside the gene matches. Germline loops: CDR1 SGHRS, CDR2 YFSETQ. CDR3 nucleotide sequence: TGCGCCAGCAGCAGCCTAGCGGGGGCCACCGACAATGAGCAGTTCTTC. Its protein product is CASSSLAGATDNEQFF.

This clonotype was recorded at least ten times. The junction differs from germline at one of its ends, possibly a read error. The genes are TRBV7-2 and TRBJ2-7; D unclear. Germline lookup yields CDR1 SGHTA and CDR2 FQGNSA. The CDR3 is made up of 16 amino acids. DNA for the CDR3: TGTGCCAGCAGCGTAGCTGGTCAGGTAGGCCTGTACGAGCAGTACTTC. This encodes CASSVAGQVGLYEQYF.

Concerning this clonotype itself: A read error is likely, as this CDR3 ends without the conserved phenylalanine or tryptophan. CDR3 nucleotides: TGTGCCAGCAGTTACCTTCGGAACTATGGCTACACCTCC. Its protein product is CASSYLRNYGYTS. The chain has TRBV6-5 and TRBJ1-2; D gene uncertain. Germline lookup yields CDR1 MNHEY and CDR2 SVGAGI. V was pared by 2 bases and J by 2 bases, with 6 bases between. The CDR3 consists of 13 residues.

CDR3 residues: CASRGLERGVYEQYF. The CDR3 DNA is TGTGCCAGCAGAGGCCTGGAGAGGGGGGTCTACGAGCAGTACTTC. The gene calls are TRBV28 and TRBJ2-7; D is tentatively TRBD1 or TRBD2 (6 bases each). The CDR3 extends over 15 amino acids. CDR1 is MDHEN and CDR2 is SYDVKM in the germline V gene. With 6 bases removed from V and 3 bases from J, the gap between germline ends came to 18 bases.

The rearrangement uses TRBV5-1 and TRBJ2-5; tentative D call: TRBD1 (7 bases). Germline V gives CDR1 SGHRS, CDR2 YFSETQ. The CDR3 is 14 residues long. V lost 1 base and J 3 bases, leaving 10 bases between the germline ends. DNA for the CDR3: TGCGCCAGCAGCTTGCCCAGGGGGGAAGAGACCCAGTACTTC. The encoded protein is CASSLPRGEETQYF.

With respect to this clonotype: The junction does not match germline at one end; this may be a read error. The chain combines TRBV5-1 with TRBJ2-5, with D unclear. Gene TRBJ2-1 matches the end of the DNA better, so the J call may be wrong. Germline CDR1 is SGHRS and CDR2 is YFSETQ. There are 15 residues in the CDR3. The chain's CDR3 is CASSLIRDSHNEQFF. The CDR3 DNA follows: TGCGCCAGCAGCTTGATCCGCGACTCCCACAATGAGCAGTTCTTC.

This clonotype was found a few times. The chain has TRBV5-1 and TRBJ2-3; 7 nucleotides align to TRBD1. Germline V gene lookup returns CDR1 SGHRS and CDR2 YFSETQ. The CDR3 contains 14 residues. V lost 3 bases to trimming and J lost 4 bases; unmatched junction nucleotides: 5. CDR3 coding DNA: TGCGCCAGCAGCTCGGGACAGACTTCAGATACGCAGTATTTT. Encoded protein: CASSSGQTSDTQYF. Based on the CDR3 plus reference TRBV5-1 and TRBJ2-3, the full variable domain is KAGVTQTPRYLIKTRGQQVTLSCSPISGHRSVSWYQQTPGQGLQFLFEYFSETQRNKGNFPGRFSGRQFSNSRSEMNVSTLELGDSALYLCASSSGQTSDTQYFGPGTRLTVL.

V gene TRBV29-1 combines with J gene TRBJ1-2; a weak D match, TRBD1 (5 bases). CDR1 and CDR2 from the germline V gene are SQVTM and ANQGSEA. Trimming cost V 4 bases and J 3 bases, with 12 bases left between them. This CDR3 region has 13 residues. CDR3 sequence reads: CSVVRDGDYGYTF. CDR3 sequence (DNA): TGCAGCGTTGTGCGGGACGGGGACTATGGCTACACCTTC.

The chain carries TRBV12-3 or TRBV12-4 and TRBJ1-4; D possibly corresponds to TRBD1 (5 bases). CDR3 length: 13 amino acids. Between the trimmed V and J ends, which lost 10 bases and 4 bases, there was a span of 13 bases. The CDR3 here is CATTRDFNEKLFF. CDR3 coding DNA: TGTGCCACCACCCGGGACTTTAATGAAAAACTGTTTTTT.

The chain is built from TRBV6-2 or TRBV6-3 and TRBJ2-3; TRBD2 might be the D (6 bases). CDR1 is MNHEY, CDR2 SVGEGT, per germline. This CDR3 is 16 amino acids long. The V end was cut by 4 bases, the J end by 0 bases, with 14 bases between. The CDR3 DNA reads TGTGCCAGCAGTTCTCCAACTAGCCTCAGCACAGATACGCAGTATTTT. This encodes CASSSPTSLSTDTQYF.

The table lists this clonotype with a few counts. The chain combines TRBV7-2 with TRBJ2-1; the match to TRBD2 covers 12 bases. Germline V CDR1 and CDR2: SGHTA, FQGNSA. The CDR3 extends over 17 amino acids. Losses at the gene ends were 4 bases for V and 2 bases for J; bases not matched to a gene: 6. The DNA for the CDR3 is TGTGCCAGCAGCTCTCGACTAGCGGGGGCCCCCTACAATGAGCAGTTCTTC. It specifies CASSSRLAGAPYNEQFF.

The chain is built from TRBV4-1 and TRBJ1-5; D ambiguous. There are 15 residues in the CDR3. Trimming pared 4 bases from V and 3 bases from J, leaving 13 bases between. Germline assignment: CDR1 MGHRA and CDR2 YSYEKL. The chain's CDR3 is CASSLRGTFNQPQHF. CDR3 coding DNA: TGCGCCAGCAGCCTAAGAGGTACATTCAATCAGCCCCAGCATTTT.

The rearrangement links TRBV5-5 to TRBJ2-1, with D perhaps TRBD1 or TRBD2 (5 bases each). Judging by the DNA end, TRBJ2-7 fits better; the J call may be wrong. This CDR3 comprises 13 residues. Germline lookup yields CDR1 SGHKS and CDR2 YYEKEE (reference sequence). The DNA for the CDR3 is TGTGCCAGCAGCTCCCCGCCCGGGGCCGAGCAGTACTTC. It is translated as CASSSPPGAEQYF.

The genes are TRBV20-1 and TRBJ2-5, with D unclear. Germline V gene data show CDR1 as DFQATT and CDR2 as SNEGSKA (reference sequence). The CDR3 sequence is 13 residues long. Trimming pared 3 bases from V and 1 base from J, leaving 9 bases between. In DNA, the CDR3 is TGCAGTGCTAGTCAACTATTCCAAGAGACCCAGTACTTC. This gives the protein CSASQLFQETQYF.

In nucleotides, the CDR3 is TGTGCCAGCACTCCCGTACTGAGCGGGGGGGCAGGAGATACGCAGTATTTT. Protein sequence: CASTPVLSGGAGDTQYF. The chain has TRBV27 and TRBJ2-3, with 10 bases aligning to TRBD2. Germline V gives CDR1 MNHEY, CDR2 SMNVEV (reference sequence). Germline trimming cut 7 bases from V and 5 bases from J; bases unmatched to any gene: 15. This CDR3 is 17 amino acids long.

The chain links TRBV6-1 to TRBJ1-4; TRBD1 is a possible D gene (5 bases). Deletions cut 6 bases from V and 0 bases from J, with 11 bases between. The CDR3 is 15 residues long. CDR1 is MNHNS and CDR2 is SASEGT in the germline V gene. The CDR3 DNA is TGTGCCAGCAGGCGCAGGGCTTCAACTAATGAAAAACTGTTTTTT. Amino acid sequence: CASRRRASTNEKLFF.

The CDR3 spells CSVLDRGAEAFF. Written as DNA, the CDR3 is TGCAGCGTTCTCGACAGGGGGGCTGAAGCTTTCTTT. The genes are TRBV29-1 and TRBJ1-1, with 9 positions matching TRBD1. This CDR3 contains 12 residues. The V gene's germline CDR1 is SQVTM and CDR2 ANQGSEA. After removal of 5 bases from V and 6 bases from J, the junction contained 4 bases not matched to a gene.

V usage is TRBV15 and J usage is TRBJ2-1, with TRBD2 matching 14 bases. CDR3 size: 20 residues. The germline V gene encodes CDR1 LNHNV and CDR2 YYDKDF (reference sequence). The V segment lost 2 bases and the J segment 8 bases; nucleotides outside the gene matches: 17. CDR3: CATSRWPGTSGRREMDEQFF. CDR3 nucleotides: TGTGCCACCAGCAGATGGCCCGGGACTAGCGGGAGAAGGGAGATGGATGAGCAGTTCTTC.

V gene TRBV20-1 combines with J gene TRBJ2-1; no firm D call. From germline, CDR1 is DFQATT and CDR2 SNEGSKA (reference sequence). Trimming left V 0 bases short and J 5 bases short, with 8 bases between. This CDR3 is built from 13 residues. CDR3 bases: TGCAGTGCTAGAGATGGTCCCGACAATGAGCAGTTCTTC. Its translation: CSARDGPDNEQFF.

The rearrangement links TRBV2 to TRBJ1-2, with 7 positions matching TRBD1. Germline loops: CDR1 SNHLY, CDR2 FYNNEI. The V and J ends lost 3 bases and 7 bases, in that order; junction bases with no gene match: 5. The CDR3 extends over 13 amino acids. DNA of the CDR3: TGTGCCAGCAGTGATCAGGGGGAACCTGGCTACACCTTC. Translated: CASSDQGEPGYTF.

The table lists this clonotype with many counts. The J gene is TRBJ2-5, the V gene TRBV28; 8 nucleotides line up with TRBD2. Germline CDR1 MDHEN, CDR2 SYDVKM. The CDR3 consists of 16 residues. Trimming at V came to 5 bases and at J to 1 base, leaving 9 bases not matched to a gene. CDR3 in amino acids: CASSSPAGALQETQYF. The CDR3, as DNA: TGTGCCAGCAGTAGCCCAGCGGGGGCCCTCCAAGAGACCCAGTACTTC. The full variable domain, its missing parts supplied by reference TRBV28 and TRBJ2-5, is DVKVTQSSRYLVKRTGEKVFLECVQDMDHENMFWYRQDPGLGLRLIYFSYDVKMKEKGDIPEGYSVSREKKERFSLILESASTNQTSMYLCASSSPAGALQETQYFGPGTRLLVL.